The entry below gives a single TCR beta chain sequence along with its context. Per the authors' pipeline: From reference gene primer amplification, estimates of nucleated cell counts were derived. Here immunoSEQ multiplex PCR was the method, and the copy in TCRdb shows in-frame clones only, minus some. That table is the source of V, J and clone size, and D and trimming were worked out from the DNA. The sample lists a few hundred thousand clones; about 80% were seen once. The germline V gene has CDR1 LGHDT and CDR2 YNNKEL (reference sequence). The CDR3 is made up of 16 amino acids. With 2 bases clipped from V and 4 bases from J, the junction kept 7 bases outside the gene matches. This record belongs to a study of blood T cell repertoires in COVID-19. In the study overall: Specimens from acute and convalescent COVID-19 originated in the United States, Italy and Spain. In each case, the material was cDNA or gDNA derived from T cells, B-cell-depleted T cells, or PBMCs.

Sequences were obtained from peripheral blood. The chain recombines TRBV3-1 (or the pseudogene TRBV3-2) with TRBJ1-2; 10 bases fit TRBD1. The clonotype originates from a woman aged 55-75 years with acute or convalescent COVID-19. The CDR3 protein is CASSQRTGTGAYGYTF. In nucleotides, the CDR3 is TGTGCCAGCAGCCAACGGACCGGGACAGGGGCCTATGGCTACACCTTC.